This T cell receptor (beta chain) was sequenced during a study of shared clonotypes between healthy human individuals. As for the study in general: A donor's plate count was three for CD4 naive and three for CD4 memory; CD8 naive had two and CD8 memory one.

Clones were read by immunoSEQ multiplex PCR, and TCRdb kept only the in-frame ones, dropping some. The repertoire holds 2 million to 2.5 million clones, with 93% as singletons. On this clone itself: What it binds is unknown.

Study outcomes and limitations: Naive subsets generally exceeded memory subsets in estimated richness. When compared with the clonotypes that were shared by all four sorted-subset donors, the non-shared clonotypes turned out to have lower generation probabilities.

The CDR3 covers 14 residues. Looked up from germline, CDR1 is GTSNPN and CDR2 is SVGIG (reference sequence). The sequence was obtained from a young man in good health. Some clones in this sample may be carry-over from other donors' samples. The sample was naive CD4+ T cells from PBMCs. This sample's subset: CD45RA+ positively selected. The chain links TRBV30 to TRBJ2-5; maybe TRBD1 (5 bases). The better agreement between TRBJ2-7 and the DNA end casts doubt on the J call. CDR3 residues: CAWSVFRATYEQYF. The CDR3 region has the DNA TGTGCCTGGAGTGTATTCAGGGCAACCTACGAGCAGTACTTC.